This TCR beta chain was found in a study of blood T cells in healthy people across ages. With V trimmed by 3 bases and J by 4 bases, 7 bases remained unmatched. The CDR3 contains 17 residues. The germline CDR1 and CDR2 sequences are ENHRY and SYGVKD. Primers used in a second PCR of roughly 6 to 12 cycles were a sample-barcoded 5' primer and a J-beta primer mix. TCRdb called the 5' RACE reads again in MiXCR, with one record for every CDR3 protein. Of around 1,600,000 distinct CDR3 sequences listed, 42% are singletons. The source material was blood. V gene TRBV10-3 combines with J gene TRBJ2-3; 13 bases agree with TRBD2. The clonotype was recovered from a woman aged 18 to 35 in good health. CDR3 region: CAISDQTSGGLSDTQYF. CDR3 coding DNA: TGTGCCATCAGTGACCAGACTAGCGGGGGGTTGTCAGATACGCAGTATTTT.